This entry lists 25 T cell receptor beta chains sequenced from one sample in a study of cytomegalovirus exposure and HLA in healthy donors. 60 Vbeta and 13 Jbeta primers were used in PCR. The protocol was immunoSEQ multiplex PCR, while the TCRdb copy is restricted to in-frame clones and leaves out a portion. The table records around 170,000 clones, approximately 80% of them present only once. The specimen sequenced was PBMCs. Receptors were obtained from a woman between 40 and 50 years old in good health and CMV-seropositive.

CDR3 DNA: TGTGCCAGCAGCTTAGGGGTGGACAGGGGCGCAGATACGCAGTATTTT. Protein sequence: CASSLGVDRGADTQYF. This rearrangement joins TRBV7-3 to TRBJ2-3; 9 nucleotides agree with TRBD1. Germline trimming cut 2 bases from V and 4 bases from J; bases unmatched to any gene: 7. The germline CDR1 and CDR2 sequences are SGHTA and FQGTGA. CDR3 size: 16 residues.

This clone occurred a few times. The gene calls are TRBV2 and TRBJ2-7; tentatively, D is TRBD2 (6 bases). CDR1 and CDR2 (germline): SNHLY, FYNNEI. Trimming took off 3 bases at V and 0 bases at J, with 15 bases between the two ends. The CDR3 extends over 16 amino acids. The CDR3 here is CASSEGTSWISYEQYF. CDR3 DNA: TGTGCCAGCAGTGAGGGGACTTCTTGGATCTCCTACGAGCAGTACTTC.

This clone was seen once. This sequence joins TRBV2 and TRBJ2-3; TRBD2 might be the D (5 bases). CDR1 and CDR2 (germline): SNHLY, FYNNEI. The CDR3 loop spans 14 amino acids. Trimming shortened V by 1 base and J by 6 bases, and 11 bases separated the two germline ends. CDR3 residues: CASSEVTTGDTQYF. The CDR3 DNA follows: TGTGCCAGCAGTGAAGTTACAACGGGGGATACGCAGTATTTT.

The CDR3 bases are TGCGCCAGCAGCAAAGCCAGGGGTAATGAAAAACTGTTTTTT. Its translation is CASSKARGNEKLFF. The chain links TRBV4-3 to TRBJ1-4; tentative D call: TRBD1 (6 bases). The V and J ends lost 5 bases and 4 bases respectively, with 11 bases between them. CDR1 LGHNA and CDR2 YSLEER come from the germline V gene. The CDR3 has 14 residues.

CDR3 in amino acids: CATRGDYEQYF. The CDR3 bases are TGTGCTACCCGGGGGGACTACGAGCAGTACTTC. The chain carries TRBV28 and TRBJ2-7, with 7 bases matching TRBD2. The CDR3 consists of 11 residues. Per the germline V gene, CDR1 is MDHEN and CDR2 is SYDVKM.

The J gene is TRBJ2-7, the V gene TRBV30; weak D call: TRBD2 (6 bases). The CDR3 runs to 14 residues. Germline V lookup: CDR1 GTSNPN, CDR2 SVGIG (reference sequence). V lost 1 base and J 5 bases, leaving 15 bases between the germline ends. The CDR3 bases are TGTGCCTGGAGTGGCGGAACTAGCAGCCACGAGCAGTACTTC. Translation gives CAWSGGTSSHEQYF.

A few counts support this clone. The chain employs TRBV25-1 and TRBJ1-1, with D perhaps matching TRBD1 (5 bases). The CDR3 contains 12 residues. Per the germline V gene, CDR1 is MGHDK and CDR2 is SYGVNS. V dropped 8 bases and J dropped 4 bases, with 11 bases sitting between them. CDR3 region: CASGQGGTEAFF. DNA of the CDR3: TGTGCCAGCGGGCAGGGAGGCACTGAAGCTTTCTTT.

This chain uses TRBV6-6 with TRBJ1-6; D unclear. Trimming pared 6 bases from V and 6 bases from J, leaving 15 bases between. Germline V CDR1 and CDR2: MNHNY, SVGAGI (reference sequence). There are 15 residues in the CDR3. The CDR3 nucleotides are TGTGCCAGCAGCCTACCCGGAGAGTTTAATTCACCCCTCCACTTT. This codes for CASSLPGEFNSPLHF.

A few counts support this clone. The chain combines TRBV5-1 with TRBJ1-6; possibly TRBD1 for D (5 bases). The V gene's germline CDR1 is SGHRS and CDR2 YFSETQ. The CDR3 length is 13 residues. Trimming left V 5 bases short and J 7 bases short, with 10 bases between. The chain's CDR3 is CASRTESNSPLHF. Here the CDR3 DNA reads TGCGCCAGCAGGACAGAATCAAATTCACCCCTCCACTTT.

The V and J genes are TRBV28 and TRBJ2-5, with 13 bases aligning to TRBD2. Trimming removed 5 bases from V and 9 bases from J; junction bases left unmatched: 9. The CDR3 contains 15 residues. Per germline, CDR1 MDHEN and CDR2 SYDVKM. CDR3 sequence (DNA): TGTGCCAGCAGTATTGGACTAGCGGGGGCCCGTGCCCAGTACTTC. This translates into CASSIGLAGARAQYF.

The V call is TRBV5-4, the J call TRBJ2-7; D is perhaps TRBD2 (5 bases). The CDR3 consists of 13 residues. Germline V CDR1 and CDR2: SGHNT, YYREEE (reference sequence). V was shortened by 1 base and J by 3 bases, with 8 bases between the two germline ends. The CDR3 protein is CASSLPGDYEQYF. CDR3 nucleotides: TGTGCCAGCAGCTTGCCCGGGGACTACGAGCAGTACTTC.

This chain joins TRBV30 and TRBJ1-5; 8 bases are a match to TRBD1. This CDR3 comprises 15 residues. J was trimmed by 0 bases and V by 0 bases; bases with no gene match: 1. CDR1 and CDR2 (germline): GTSNPN, SVGIG (reference sequence). The CDR3 sequence is CAWSVQGVSNQPQHF. The CDR3 nucleotides read TGTGCCTGGAGTGTACAGGGGGTTAGCAATCAGCCCCAGCATTTT.

J is TRBJ1-6 and V is TRBV28, with TRBD1 as a possible D gene (6 bases). Germline loops: CDR1 MDHEN, CDR2 SYDVKM. Trimming cost V 6 bases and J 13 bases, with 22 bases left between them. This CDR3 is 15 amino acids long. The DNA for the CDR3 is TGTGCCAGCAGAAATTCAGGGACATACCTCTCCCCCCTCCACTTT. Its protein is CASRNSGTYLSPLHF.

This chain uses TRBV5-1 with TRBJ1-2, with D tentatively TRBD1 (5 bases). The V end was cut by 0 bases, the J end by 2 bases, with 8 bases between. Germline V gene lookup returns CDR1 SGHRS and CDR2 YFSETQ. This CDR3 region has 14 residues. This chain's CDR3 is CASSLADRNYGYTF. Written as DNA, the CDR3 is TGCGCCAGCAGCTTGGCTGACAGAAACTATGGCTACACCTTC.

The genes are TRBV29-1 and TRBJ2-7, with 9 bases fitting TRBD2. Trimming took 0 bases from V and 3 from J; bases not matched to a gene: 9. The germline V gene encodes CDR1 SQVTM and CDR2 ANQGSEA. CDR3 length: 16 amino acids. The CDR3 region is CSVEDPGAGGLYEQYF. CDR3 DNA sequence: TGCAGCGTTGAAGACCCCGGAGCGGGGGGTCTCTACGAGCAGTACTTC.

V and J are TRBV6-5 and TRBJ1-3; D is unclear. Germline-derived CDR1 and CDR2 are MNHEY and SVGAGI. Trimming left V 7 bases short and J 0 bases short, with 13 bases between. CDR3 length equals 15 residues. The CDR3 loop reads CASTAEGGSGNTIYF. The CDR3 region has the DNA TGTGCCAGCACGGCCGAAGGAGGCTCTGGAAACACCATATATTTT.

V usage is TRBV27 and J usage is TRBJ2-1; weak D call: TRBD1 (5 bases). V was clipped by 7 bases and J by 1 base, with 14 bases between them. CDR1 is MNHEY and CDR2 is SMNVEV in the germline V gene (reference sequence). CDR3 length equals 15 residues. Here the CDR3 DNA reads TGTGCCAGCACCCGAAGTGGGGCTTCCTACAATGAGCAGTTCTTC. Protein sequence: CASTRSGASYNEQFF.

On this clone itself: Compared with germline, one end of the junction differs, possibly owing to a read error. J is TRBJ1-2 and V is TRBV7-9; D remains ambiguous. CDR3 length equals 13 residues. The V gene's germline CDR1 is SEHNR and CDR2 FQNEAQ (reference sequence). CDR3 amino acids: CSSSSSQEDGYTF. The CDR3 DNA reads as TGTTCCAGCAGCTCCAGCCAGGAGGATGGCTACACCTTC.

The chain couples TRBV2 to TRBJ2-3; tentatively, D is TRBD2 (5 bases). The CDR3 loop spans 13 amino acids. CDR1 is SNHLY, CDR2 FYNNEI, per germline. The ends were cut back, 8 bases at V and 6 bases at J, with 15 bases in the middle. This CDR3 reads CASQVSGFDTQYF. CDR3 coding DNA: TGTGCCAGCCAGGTCTCGGGGTTCGATACGCAGTATTTT.

Comment on this clone: Relative to the germline gene, one junction end is altered; a read error may explain this. The genes are TRBV7-2 and TRBJ2-6, with D possibly being TRBD1 (5 bases). Germline V gene sequence: CDR1 SGHTA, CDR2 FQGNSA. The CDR3 covers 15 residues. CDR3 sequence: CASMSVASGANGLTF. In DNA, the CDR3 is TGTGCCAGCATGTCGGTGGCCTCTGGGGCCAACGGCCTGACTTTC.

The gene calls are TRBV28 and TRBJ1-2; D perhaps matches TRBD1 (6 bases). CDR3 length equals 14 residues. CDR1 is MDHEN, CDR2 SYDVKM, per germline. V lost 5 bases, J lost 0 bases, and 10 bases lay in between. For the CDR3, the DNA is TGTGCCAGCAGTACGGACAGACCTAACTATGGCTACACCTTC. Translation gives CASSTDRPNYGYTF.

This clone has a handful of counts. This sequence joins TRBV7-7 and TRBJ1-1; 9 bases agree with TRBD1. The germline CDR1 and CDR2 sequences are SSHAT and FNYEAQ (reference sequence). The ends lost 8 bases at V and 3 bases at J; junction bases unmatched: 10. This CDR3 spans 15 amino acids. In DNA, the CDR3 is TGTGCCAGCGGAACACAGGGGGCAGAAGACACTGAAGCTTTCTTT. It encodes CASGTQGAEDTEAFF.

The chain is built from TRBV5-1 and TRBJ1-2, with D unclear. The V gene lost 3 bases and the J gene lost 5 bases, with 8 bases spanning the gap. Looked up from germline, CDR1 is SGHRS and CDR2 is YFSETQ. The CDR3 is 12 amino acids. The CDR3 sequence: CASSYDGYGYTF. CDR3 nucleotide sequence: TGCGCCAGCAGCTATGACGGGTATGGCTACACCTTC. Looking up the rest from reference TRBV5-1 and TRBJ1-2 gives the full variable domain: KAGVTQTPRYLIKTRGQQVTLSCSPISGHRSVSWYQQTPGQGLQFLFEYFSETQRNKGNFPGRFSGRQFSNSRSEMNVSTLELGDSALYLCASSYDGYGYTFGSGTRLTVV.

The chain couples TRBV2 to TRBJ1-6, with a tentative D call TRBD1 (5 bases). Germline V lookup: CDR1 SNHLY, CDR2 FYNNEI. Trimming removed 1 base at V and 7 bases at J, with 8 bases between. The CDR3 extends over 14 amino acids. CDR3 loop: CASSEDRSNSPLHF. The CDR3 nucleotides read TGTGCCAGCAGTGAAGACAGGTCCAATTCACCCCTCCACTTT.

The chain recombines TRBV27 with TRBJ2-7; maybe TRBD2 (5 bases). This CDR3 spans 13 amino acids. V was clipped by 0 bases and J by 6 bases, with 9 bases between them. Germline V gene sequence: CDR1 MNHEY, CDR2 SMNVEV (reference sequence). Written as DNA, the CDR3 is TGTGCCAGCAGTTTATCGTCCGGGGTCGAGCAGTACTTC. Amino acid sequence: CASSLSSGVEQYF.